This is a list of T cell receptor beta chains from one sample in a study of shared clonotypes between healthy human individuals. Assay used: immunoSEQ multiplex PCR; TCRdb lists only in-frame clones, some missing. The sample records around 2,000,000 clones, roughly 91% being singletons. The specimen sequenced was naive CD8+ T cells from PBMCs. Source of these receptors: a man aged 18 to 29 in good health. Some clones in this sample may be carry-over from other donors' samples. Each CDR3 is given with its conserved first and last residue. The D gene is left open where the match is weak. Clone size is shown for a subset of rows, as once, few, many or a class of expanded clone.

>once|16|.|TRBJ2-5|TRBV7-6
CASSQETGLNQETQYF
TGTGCCAGCAGTCAGGAGACGGGACTTAACCAAGAGACCCAGTACTTC
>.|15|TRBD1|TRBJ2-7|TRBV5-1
CASSLGTGMKDEQYF
TGCGCCAGCAGCTTGGGGACAGGGATGAAAGACGAGCAGTACTTC
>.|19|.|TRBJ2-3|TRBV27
CASSLVGTSLVLGTDTQYF
TGTGCCAGCAGTTTAGTTGGGACATCCCTAGTTCTTGGCACAGATACGCAGTATTTT
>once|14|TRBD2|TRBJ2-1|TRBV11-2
CASSFGTSSYEQFF
TGTGCCAGCAGCTTCGGGACTAGTTCCTATGAGCAGTTCTTC
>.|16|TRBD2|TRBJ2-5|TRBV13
CASSGRTSGREETQYF
TGTGCCAGCAGCGGCCGGACTAGCGGGAGGGAAGAGACCCAGTACTTC
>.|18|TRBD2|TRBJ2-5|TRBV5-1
CASSLASRGLAGQETQYF
TGCGCCAGCAGCTTAGCCTCTCGGGGACTAGCGGGCCAAGAGACCCAGTACTTC
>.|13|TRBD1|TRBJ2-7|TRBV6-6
CASRDRVDYEQYF
TGTGCCAGCAGGGACAGGGTCGACTACGAGCAGTACTTC
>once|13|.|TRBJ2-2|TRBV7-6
CASSSERSGELFF
TGTGCCAGCAGCTCCGAACGGTCCGGGGAGCTGTTTTTT
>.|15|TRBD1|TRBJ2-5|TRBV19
CASSIYGQGGETQYF
TGTGCCAGTAGCATCTACGGACAGGGAGGAGAGACCCAGTACTTC
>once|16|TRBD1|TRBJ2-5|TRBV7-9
CASSLLTGDGKETQYF
TGTGCCAGCAGCCTACTGACAGGGGATGGGAAAGAGACCCAGTACTTC
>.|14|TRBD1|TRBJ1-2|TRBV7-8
CASSFGTGTDGYTF
TGTGCCAGCAGCTTTGGGACAGGGACTGATGGCTACACCTTC
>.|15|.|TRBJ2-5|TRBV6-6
CASSYTGPGPETQYF
TGTGCCAGCAGTTACACGGGACCGGGACCAGAGACCCAGTACTTC
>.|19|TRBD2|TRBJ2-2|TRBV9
CASSLPKPGTSGNTGELFF
TGTGCCAGCAGCCTTCCGAAACCGGGGACTAGCGGGAACACCGGGGAGCTGTTTTTT
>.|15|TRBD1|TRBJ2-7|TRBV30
CAWNYAGTGGYEQYF
TGTGCCTGGAATTACGCCGGGACAGGGGGCTACGAGCAGTACTTC
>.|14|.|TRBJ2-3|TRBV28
CASSFGLGGDTQYF
TGTGCCAGCAGTTTCGGTCTGGGGGGAGATACGCAGTATTTT